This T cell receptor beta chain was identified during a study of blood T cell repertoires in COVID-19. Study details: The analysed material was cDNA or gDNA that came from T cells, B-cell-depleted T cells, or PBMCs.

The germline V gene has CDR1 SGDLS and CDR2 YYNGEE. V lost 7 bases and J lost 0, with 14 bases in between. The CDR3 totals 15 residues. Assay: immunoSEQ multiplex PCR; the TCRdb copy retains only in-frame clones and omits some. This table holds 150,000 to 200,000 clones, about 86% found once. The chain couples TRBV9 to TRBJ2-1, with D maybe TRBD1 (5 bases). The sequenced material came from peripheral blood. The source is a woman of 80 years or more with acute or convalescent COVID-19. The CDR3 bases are TGTGCCAGCGCAGTAGGGGCGAGCTCCTACAATGAGCAGTTCTTC. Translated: CASAVGASSYNEQFF. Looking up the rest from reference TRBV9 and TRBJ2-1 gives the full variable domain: DSGVTQTPKHLITATGQRVTLRCSPRSGDLSVYWYQQSLDQGLQFLIQYYNGEERAKGNILERFSAQQFPDLHSELNLSSLELGDSALYFCASAVGASSYNEQFFGPGTRLTVL.